Below, one TCR beta chain is given with its context. Its binding antigen is unknown. No qualities accompany the bases; no much larger clone lies one base away. Library preparation used 5' RACE. This sample was sequenced with an Illumina HiSeq 2500. The second PCR ran for about 6 to 12 cycles and used a J-beta primer mix along with a sample-barcoded 5' primer. A template-switch 5' adaptor carrying 12 random nucleotides introduced a unique molecular identifier onto each TCR beta cDNA molecule. Each sample yielded at least 2.5 million CDR3-containing paired-end reads. First-strand cDNA synthesis was performed from all RNA using the Mint cDNA synthesis kit, with priming by a TRBC-specific oligonucleotide. After uracil-DNA glycosylase treatment, a first 18-cycle PCR used universal primers M1SS and BC2_uni_R on all cDNA. Processing in the source paper ran as follows. Normalization of each sample was performed by random selection of 1 million high-quality reads, each carrying a distinct molecular identifier. Instead of being binned into consensus sequences, reads with shared molecular identifiers were discarded. MiTCR, run with a Q25 quality threshold and the strictest error-elimination algorithm, handled CDR3 identification, clonotype clustering and error correction. A nonparametric unseen species model using Euler transformation provided a lower-bound estimate of total TCR beta diversity. Using fastp at Q25 and MiXCR, TCRdb reprocessed the public reads and kept productive beta chains. Under each unique CDR3 protein, matching rows form one entry showing the most common genes and DNA. The V and J calls, along with clone size, are taken from TCRdb and not from the paper's own processing. The table for this sample lists around 1.7 million distinct CDR3 sequences; under 30% of them were counted only once. Of the sample, roughly 8% falls within the top ten clones.

The sample belongs to a study of blood T cells in healthy people across ages (dated by TCRdb to the mid-2010s). Context from the whole study: In model experiments, template switching captured roughly one uniquely barcoded TCR beta cDNA molecule for every two T cells. Age-related changes in TCR beta repertoire diversity were measured in the study by deep sequencing normalized with unique cDNA molecular identifiers. Four age groups were formed from the donors: young (average 16 years), middle-aged (more than 35), aged (approximately 60) and long-lived (about 80). To avoid experimental bias, donors of different ages were spread randomly across the sequencing lanes. For two donors (one aged 18 to 29 and one aged 80 or older), the study analyzed two additional independent replicas of 1 million unique cDNA reads from the same blood draw.

Donors were approximately 42 systemically healthy Caucasian individuals from Russia aged roughly 6 to 100 years. Each donor gave 9.5 to 10 milliliters of peripheral blood, drawn into EDTA-treated Vacutainer tubes. Ficoll-Paque density-gradient centrifugation was used to isolate PBMCs, with at least 7 million obtained per sample. Trizol reagent was used to extract total RNA from PBMCs, with at least 5.5 micrograms per sample. Naive CD45RAhigh/CD27high T cell percentages were measured by flow cytometry on a PBMC aliquot from every donor. Summary of the overall study and its limitations: Because the CMV infection status of the donors was unknown, age-related changes in expanded clonotypes may potentially have been confounded. Bulk unsorted PBMC profiling prevented conclusive comparison of naive and antigen-experienced compartments. Compared with the aged group, the long-lived group had more naive CD4+ T cells, fewer expanded clones and increased TCR diversity, suggesting age selection. Observed TCR beta diversity per million T cells fell roughly linearly with age, and a significant reduction was already apparent by age around 39. Estimates of total diversity from one million sequenced T cells were regarded as lower bounds and underestimates. Observed TCR beta diversity correlated strongly with the percentage of naive T cells measured by flow cytometry.

For CDR1 and CDR2, the germline V gene lists SGHVS and FNYEAQ. For this chain, trimming is 2 bases at the V end and 6 bases at the J end, and the number of junction bases without a gene match is 6. Measured from the cysteine to the phenylalanine, the CDR3 is 16 residues long. CDR3 DNA only is kept here, 48 bases in frame from base 1. The TCR originated in a woman younger than 45 in good health. The sequenced sample consisted of blood. The V and J segments used are TRBV7-6 and TRBJ2-2, and 10 bases in between align with TRBD2. The sequence in DNA is TGTGCCAGCAGCTTAAGCGGGGGGGTCAGCGCCGGGGAGCTGTTTTTT. It specifies CASSLSGGVSAGELFF.